The clone carrying this TCR beta chain was picked up a small number of times. This sample stems from a study of blood T cell repertoires in COVID-19. Profiling relied on immunoSEQ multiplex PCR, and the TCRdb table lists in-frame clones only, not all of them. The table lists about 59,000 clones, 80% to 95% of them singletons. V was pared by 3 bases and J by 7 bases, with 13 bases between. Germline V gene sequence: CDR1 DFQATT, CDR2 SNEGSKA (reference sequence). The CDR3 is made up of 14 amino acids. Sequencing used peripheral blood. The TCR sequence derives from a man older than 75 with acute or convalescent COVID-19. V is TRBV20-1 and J is TRBJ1-6, with D perhaps matching TRBD1 (6 bases). The CDR3 loop is CSASVPGDNSPLHF. As DNA, the CDR3 is TGCAGTGCTAGTGTCCCAGGGGACAATTCACCCCTCCACTTT.